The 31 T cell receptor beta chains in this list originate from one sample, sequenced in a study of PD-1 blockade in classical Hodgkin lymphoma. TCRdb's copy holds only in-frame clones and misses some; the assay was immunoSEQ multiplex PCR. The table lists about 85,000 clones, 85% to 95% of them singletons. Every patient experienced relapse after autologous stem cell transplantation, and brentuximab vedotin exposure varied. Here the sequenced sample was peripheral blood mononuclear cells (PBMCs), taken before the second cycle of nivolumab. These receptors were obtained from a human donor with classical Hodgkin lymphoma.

The CDR3 DNA is TGTGCCAGCAGTGACGGTGGGGTCGGATGGGCTTTCTTT. This gives the protein CASSDGGVGWAFF. The chain joins TRBV25-1 to TRBJ1-1; no definite D call. Germline CDR1 MGHDK, CDR2 SYGVNS. CDR3 length equals 13 residues. Trimming took off 3 bases at V and 11 bases at J, with 16 bases between the two ends. Full variable domain (outside the CDR3, taken from reference TRBV25-1 and TRBJ1-1): EADIYQTPRYLVIGTGKKITLECSQTMGHDKMYWYQQDPGMELHLIHYSYGVNSTEKGDLSSESTVSRIRTEHFPLTLESARPSHTSQYLCASSDGGVGWAFFGQGTRLTVV.

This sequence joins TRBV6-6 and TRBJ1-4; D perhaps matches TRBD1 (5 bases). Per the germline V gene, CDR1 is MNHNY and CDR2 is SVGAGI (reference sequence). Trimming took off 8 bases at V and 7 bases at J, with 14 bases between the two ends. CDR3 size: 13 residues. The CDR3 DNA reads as TGTGCCAGCCCTACAGGAGACGGTGAAAAACTGTTTTTT. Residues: CASPTGDGEKLFF.

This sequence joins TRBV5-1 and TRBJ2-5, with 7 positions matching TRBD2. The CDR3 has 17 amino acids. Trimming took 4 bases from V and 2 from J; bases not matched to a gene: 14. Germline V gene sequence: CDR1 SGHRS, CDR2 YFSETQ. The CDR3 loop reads CASSPRGASGEQETQYF. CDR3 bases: TGCGCCAGCAGCCCTCGAGGGGCTAGCGGTGAACAAGAGACCCAGTACTTC.

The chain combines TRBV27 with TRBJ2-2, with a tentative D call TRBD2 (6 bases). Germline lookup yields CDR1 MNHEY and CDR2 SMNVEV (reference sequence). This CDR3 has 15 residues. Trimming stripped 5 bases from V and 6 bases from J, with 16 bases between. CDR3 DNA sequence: TGTGCCAGCAGTCCCCTGGCGGGGTGGGCCGGGGAGCTGTTTTTT. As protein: CASSPLAGWAGELFF.

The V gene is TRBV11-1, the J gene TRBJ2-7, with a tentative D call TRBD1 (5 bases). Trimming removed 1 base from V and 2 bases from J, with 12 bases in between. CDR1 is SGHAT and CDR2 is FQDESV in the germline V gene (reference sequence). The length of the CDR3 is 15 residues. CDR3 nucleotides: TGTGCCAGCAGCTTAGGGGGCCTACTGGCCTACGAGCAGTACTTC. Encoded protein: CASSLGGLLAYEQYF.

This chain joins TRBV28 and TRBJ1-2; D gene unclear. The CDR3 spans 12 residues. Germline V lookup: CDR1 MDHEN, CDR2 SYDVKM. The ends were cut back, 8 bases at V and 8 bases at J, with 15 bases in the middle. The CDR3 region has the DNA TGTGCCAGCGGAAGGAGGGTGGTAGGCTACACCTTC. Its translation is CASGRRVVGYTF.

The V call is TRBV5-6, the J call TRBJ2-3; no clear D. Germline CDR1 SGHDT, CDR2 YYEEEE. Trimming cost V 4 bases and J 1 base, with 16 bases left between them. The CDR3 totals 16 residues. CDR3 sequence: CASSPAGYLRTDTQYF. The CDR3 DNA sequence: TGTGCCAGCAGCCCCGCCGGCTACCTCCGCACAGATACGCAGTATTTT.

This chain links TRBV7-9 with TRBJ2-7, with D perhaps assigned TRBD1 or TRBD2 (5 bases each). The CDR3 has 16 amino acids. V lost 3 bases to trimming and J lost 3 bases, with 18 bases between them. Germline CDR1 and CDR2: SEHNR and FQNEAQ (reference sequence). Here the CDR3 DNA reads TGTGCCAGCAGCTTTGGGACCCCCGGGGCAGGCTACGAGCAGTACTTC. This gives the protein CASSFGTPGAGYEQYF.

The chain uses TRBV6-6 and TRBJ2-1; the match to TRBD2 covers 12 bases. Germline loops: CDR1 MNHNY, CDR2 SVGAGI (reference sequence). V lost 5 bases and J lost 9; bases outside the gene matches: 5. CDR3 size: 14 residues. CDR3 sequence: CASSRTSGNGEQFF. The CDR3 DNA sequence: TGTGCCAGCAGTCGGACTAGCGGGAATGGTGAGCAGTTCTTC.

The DNA of the CDR3 is TGTGCCAGCAGTTACTTCGGAGGATACGAGCAGTACTTC. Translated, it gives CASSYFGGYEQYF. V is TRBV6-6 and J is TRBJ2-7, with D possibly TRBD2 on 5 matching bases. V was trimmed by 1 base and J by 4 bases, leaving 8 bases between them. The CDR3 is 13 amino acids. Germline V CDR1 and CDR2: MNHNY, SVGAGI (reference sequence).

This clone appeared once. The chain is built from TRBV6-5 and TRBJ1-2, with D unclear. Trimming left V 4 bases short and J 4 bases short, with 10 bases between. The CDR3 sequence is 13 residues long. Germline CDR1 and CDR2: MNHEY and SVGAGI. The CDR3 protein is CASSLGSSYGYTF. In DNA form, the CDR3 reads TGTGCCAGCAGTTTGGGGTCTTCCTATGGCTACACCTTC.

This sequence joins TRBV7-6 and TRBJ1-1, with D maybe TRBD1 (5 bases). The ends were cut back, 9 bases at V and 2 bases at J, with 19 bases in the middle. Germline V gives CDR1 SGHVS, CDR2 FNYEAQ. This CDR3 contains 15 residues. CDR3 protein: CASRNPTGFNTEAFF. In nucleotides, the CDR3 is TGTGCCAGTAGAAACCCAACAGGCTTTAACACTGAAGCTTTCTTT.

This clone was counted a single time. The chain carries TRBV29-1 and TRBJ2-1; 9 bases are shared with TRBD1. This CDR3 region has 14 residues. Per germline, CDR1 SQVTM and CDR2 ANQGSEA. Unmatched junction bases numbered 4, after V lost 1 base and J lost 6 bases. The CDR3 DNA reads TGCAGCGTTGAAGGGACAGGGGACTCCAATGAGCAGTTCTTC. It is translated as CSVEGTGDSNEQFF.

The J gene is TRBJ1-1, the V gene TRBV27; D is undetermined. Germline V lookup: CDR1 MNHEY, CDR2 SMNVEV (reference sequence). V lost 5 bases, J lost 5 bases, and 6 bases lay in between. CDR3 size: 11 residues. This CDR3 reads CASSGYTEAFF. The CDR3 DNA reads TGTGCCAGCAGTGGGTATACTGAAGCTTTCTTT.

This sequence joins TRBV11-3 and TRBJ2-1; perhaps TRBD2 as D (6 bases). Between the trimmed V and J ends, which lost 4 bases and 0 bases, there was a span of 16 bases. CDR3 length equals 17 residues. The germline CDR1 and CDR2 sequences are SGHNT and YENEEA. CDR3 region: CASSSRDSASSYNEQFF. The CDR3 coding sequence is TGTGCCAGCAGCTCCCGGGACTCAGCAAGCTCCTACAATGAGCAGTTCTTC. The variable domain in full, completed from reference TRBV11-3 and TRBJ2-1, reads EAGVVQSPRYKIIEKKQPVAFWCNPISGHNTLYWYLQNLGQGPELLIRYENEEAVDDSQLPKDRFSAERLKGVDSTLKIQPAELGDSAVYLCASSSRDSASSYNEQFFGPGTRLTVL.

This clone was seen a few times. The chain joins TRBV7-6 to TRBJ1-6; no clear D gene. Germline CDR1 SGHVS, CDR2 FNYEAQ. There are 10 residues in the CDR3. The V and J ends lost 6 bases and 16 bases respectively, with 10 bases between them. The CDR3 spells CASREDQLHF. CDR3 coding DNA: TGTGCCAGCAGAGAAGATCAACTCCACTTT.

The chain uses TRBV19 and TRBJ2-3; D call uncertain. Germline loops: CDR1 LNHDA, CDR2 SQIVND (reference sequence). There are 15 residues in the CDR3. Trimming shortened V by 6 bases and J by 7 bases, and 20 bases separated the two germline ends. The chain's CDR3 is CASSGKGVEGYTQYF. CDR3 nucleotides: TGTGCCAGTAGCGGCAAGGGCGTCGAAGGGTATACGCAGTATTTT. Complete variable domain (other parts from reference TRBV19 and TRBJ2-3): DGGITQSPKYLFRKEGQNVTLSCEQNLNHDAMYWYRQDPGQGLRLIYYSQIVNDFQKGDIAEGYSVSREKKESFPLTVTSAQKNPTAFYLCASSGKGVEGYTQYFGPGTRLTVL.

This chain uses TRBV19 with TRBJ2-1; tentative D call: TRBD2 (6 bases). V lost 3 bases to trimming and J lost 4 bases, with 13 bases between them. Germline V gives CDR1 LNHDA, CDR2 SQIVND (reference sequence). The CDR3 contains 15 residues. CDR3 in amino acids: CASSIWAGIYNEQFF. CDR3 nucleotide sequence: TGTGCCAGTAGTATCTGGGCGGGGATATACAATGAGCAGTTCTTC.

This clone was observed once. The CDR3 coding sequence is TGTGCCACCCGGGGGGGGGCCGAGGCAGATACGCAGTATTTT. This translates into CATRGGAEADTQYF. V gene TRBV10-3 combines with J gene TRBJ2-3, with 8 bases fitting TRBD2. V lost 10 bases to trimming and J lost 4 bases; unmatched junction nucleotides: 10. CDR1 ENHRY and CDR2 SYGVKD come from the germline V gene. The CDR3 is 14 residues long.

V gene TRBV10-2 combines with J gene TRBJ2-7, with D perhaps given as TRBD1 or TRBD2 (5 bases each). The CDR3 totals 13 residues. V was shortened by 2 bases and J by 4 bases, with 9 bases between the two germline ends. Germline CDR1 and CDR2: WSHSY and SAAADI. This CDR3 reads CASSERGVYEQYF. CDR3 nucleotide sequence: TGCGCCAGCAGTGAGAGGGGAGTTTACGAGCAGTACTTC.

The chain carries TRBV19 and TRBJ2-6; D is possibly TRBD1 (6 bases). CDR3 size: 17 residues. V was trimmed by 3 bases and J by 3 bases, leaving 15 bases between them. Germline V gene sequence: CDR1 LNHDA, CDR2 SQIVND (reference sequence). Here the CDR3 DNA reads TGTGCCAGTAGTATCACCAGGGGTGGGAGTGGGGCCAACGTCCTGACTTTC. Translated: CASSITRGGSGANVLTF.

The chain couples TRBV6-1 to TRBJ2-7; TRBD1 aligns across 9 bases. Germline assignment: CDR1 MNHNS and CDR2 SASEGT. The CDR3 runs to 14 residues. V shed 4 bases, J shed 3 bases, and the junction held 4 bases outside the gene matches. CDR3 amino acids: CASSAGTGSYEQYF. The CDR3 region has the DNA TGTGCCAGCAGTGCGGGGACAGGGAGCTACGAGCAGTACTTC.

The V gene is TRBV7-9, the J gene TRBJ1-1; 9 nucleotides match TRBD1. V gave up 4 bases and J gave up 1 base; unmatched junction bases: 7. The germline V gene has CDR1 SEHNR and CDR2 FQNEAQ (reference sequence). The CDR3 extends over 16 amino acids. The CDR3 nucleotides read TGTGCCAGCAGCTCCCGGGGACAGGGAGGGAACACTGAAGCTTTCTTT. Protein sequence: CASSSRGQGGNTEAFF.

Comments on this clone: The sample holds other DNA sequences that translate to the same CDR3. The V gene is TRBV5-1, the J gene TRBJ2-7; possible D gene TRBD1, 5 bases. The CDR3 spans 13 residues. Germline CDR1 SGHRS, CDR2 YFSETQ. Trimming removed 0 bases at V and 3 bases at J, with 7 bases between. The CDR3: CASSLATGYEQYF. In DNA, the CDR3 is TGCGCCAGCAGCTTGGCCACAGGCTACGAGCAGTACTTC. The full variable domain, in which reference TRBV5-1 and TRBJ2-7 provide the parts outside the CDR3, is KAGVTQTPRYLIKTRGQQVTLSCSPISGHRSVSWYQQTPGQGLQFLFEYFSETQRNKGNFPGRFSGRQFSNSRSEMNVSTLELGDSALYLCASSLATGYEQYFGPGTRLTVT.

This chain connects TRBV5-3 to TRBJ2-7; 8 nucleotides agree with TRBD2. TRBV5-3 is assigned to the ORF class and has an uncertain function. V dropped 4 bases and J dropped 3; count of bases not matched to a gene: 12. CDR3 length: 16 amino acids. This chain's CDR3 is CARSGPRREVGYEQYF. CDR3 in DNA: TGTGCCAGAAGCGGCCCTCGGCGGGAGGTCGGCTACGAGCAGTACTTC.

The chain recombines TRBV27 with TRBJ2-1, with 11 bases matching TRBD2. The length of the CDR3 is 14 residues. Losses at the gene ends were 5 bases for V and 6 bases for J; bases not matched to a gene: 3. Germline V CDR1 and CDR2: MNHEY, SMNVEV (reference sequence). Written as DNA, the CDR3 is TGTGCCAGCAGTATAGCGGGAGGGCGCAATGAGCAGTTCTTC. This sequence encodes CASSIAGGRNEQFF.

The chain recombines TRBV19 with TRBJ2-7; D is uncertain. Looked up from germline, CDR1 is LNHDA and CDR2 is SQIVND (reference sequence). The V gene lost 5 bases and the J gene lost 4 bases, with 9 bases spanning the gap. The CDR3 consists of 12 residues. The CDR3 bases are TGTGCCAGTAGTCCCCGACGGTACGAGCAGTACTTC. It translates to CASSPRRYEQYF.

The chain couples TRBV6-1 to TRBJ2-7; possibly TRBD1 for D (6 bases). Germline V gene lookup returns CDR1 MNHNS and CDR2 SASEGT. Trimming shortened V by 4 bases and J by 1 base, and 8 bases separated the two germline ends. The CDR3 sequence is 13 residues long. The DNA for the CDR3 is TGTGCCAGCAGTGGGGGACATTCCTACGAGCAGTACTTC. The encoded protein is CASSGGHSYEQYF.

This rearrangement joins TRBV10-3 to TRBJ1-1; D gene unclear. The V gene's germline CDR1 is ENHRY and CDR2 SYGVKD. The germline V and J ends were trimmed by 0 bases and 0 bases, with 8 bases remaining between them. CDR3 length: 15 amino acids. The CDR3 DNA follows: TGTGCCATCAGTGAGTCCACACCGCTGAACACTGAAGCTTTCTTT. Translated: CAISESTPLNTEAFF.

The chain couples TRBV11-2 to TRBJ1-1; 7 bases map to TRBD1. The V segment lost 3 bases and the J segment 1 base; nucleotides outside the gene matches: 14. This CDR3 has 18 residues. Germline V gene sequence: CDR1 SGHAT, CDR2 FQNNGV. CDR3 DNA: TGTGCCAGCAGCTTGTGGAATACAGGGGCCCGTACGAACACTGAAGCTTTCTTT. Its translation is CASSLWNTGARTNTEAFF.

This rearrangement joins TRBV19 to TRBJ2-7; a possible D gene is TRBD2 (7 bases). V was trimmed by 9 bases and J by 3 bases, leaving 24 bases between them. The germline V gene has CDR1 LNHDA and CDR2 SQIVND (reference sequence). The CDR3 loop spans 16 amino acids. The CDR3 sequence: CASSGARVGRGYEQYF. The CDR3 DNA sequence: TGTGCCAGCAGCGGGGCCCGGGTTGGCAGGGGCTACGAGCAGTACTTC. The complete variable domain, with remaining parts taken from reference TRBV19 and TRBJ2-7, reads DGGITQSPKYLFRKEGQNVTLSCEQNLNHDAMYWYRQDPGQGLRLIYYSQIVNDFQKGDIAEGYSVSREKKESFPLTVTSAQKNPTAFYLCASSGARVGRGYEQYFGPGTRLTVT.